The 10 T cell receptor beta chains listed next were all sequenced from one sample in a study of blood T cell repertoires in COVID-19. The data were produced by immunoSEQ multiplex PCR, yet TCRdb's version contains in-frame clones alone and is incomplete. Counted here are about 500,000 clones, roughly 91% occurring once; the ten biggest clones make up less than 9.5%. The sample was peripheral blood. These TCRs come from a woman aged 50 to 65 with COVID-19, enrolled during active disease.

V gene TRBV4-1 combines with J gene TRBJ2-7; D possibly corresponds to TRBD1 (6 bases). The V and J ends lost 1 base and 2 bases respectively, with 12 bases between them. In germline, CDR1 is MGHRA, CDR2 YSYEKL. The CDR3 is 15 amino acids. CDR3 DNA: TGCGCCAGCAGCCAAGGTACAGGGCCGACCTACGAGCAGTACTTC. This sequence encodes CASSQGTGPTYEQYF.

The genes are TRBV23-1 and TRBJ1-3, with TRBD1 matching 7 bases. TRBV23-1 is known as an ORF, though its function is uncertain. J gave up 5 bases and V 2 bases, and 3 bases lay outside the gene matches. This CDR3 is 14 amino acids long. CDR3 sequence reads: CASSQRDSRNTIYF. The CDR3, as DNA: TGCGCCAGCAGTCAACGGGACAGCCGAAACACCATATATTTT.

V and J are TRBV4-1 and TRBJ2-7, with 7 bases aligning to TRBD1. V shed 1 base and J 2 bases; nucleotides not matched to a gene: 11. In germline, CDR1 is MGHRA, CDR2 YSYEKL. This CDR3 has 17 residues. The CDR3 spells CASSQGNRDSFAYEQYF. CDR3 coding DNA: TGCGCCAGCAGCCAAGGGAACCGGGACAGCTTCGCCTACGAGCAGTACTTC.

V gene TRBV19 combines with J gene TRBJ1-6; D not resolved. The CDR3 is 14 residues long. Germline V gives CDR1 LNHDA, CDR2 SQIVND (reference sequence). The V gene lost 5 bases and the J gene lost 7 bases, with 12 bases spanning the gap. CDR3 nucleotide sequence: TGTGCCAGTAGTGGCGACTTTGTCAATTCACCCCTCCACTTT. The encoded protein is CASSGDFVNSPLHF.

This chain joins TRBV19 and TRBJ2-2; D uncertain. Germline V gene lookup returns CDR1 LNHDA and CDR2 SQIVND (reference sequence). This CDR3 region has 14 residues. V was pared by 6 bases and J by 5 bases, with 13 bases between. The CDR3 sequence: CASRMLLHTGELFF. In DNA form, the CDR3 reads TGTGCCAGTAGGATGTTGTTACATACCGGGGAGCTGTTTTTT.

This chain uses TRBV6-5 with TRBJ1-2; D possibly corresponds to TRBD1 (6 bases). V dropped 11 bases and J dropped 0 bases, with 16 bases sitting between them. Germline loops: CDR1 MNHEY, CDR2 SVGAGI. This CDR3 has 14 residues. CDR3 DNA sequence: TGTGCCTCTTGGTCCCGACAGGCTAACTATGGCTACACCTTC. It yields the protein CASWSRQANYGYTF.

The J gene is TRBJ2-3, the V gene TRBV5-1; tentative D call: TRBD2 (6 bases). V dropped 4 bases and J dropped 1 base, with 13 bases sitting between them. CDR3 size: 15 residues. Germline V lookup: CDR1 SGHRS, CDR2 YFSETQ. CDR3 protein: CASSPPGVGTDTQYF. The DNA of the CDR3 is TGCGCCAGCAGCCCGCCGGGAGTGGGCACAGATACGCAGTATTTT.

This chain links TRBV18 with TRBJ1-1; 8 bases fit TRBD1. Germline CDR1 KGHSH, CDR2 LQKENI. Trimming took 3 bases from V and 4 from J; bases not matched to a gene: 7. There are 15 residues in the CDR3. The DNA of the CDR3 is TGTGCCAGCTCACCTCCGACAGGGGTCGCCACTGAAGCTTTCTTT. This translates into CASSPPTGVATEAFF.

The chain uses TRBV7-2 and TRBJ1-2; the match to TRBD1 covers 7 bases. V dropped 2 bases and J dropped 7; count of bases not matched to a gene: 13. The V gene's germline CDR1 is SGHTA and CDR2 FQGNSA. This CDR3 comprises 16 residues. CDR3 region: CASSLSPGGQGGGYTF. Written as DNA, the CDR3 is TGTGCCAGCAGCTTATCACCTGGGGGGCAGGGGGGTGGCTACACCTTC. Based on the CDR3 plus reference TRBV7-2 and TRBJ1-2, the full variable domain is GAGVSQSPSNKVTEKGKDVELRCDPISGHTALYWYRQSLGQGLEFLIYFQGNSAPDKSGLPSDRFSAERTGGSVSTLTIQRTQQEDSAVYLCASSLSPGGQGGGYTFGSGTRLTVV.

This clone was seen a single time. This chain's CDR3 is CASSTGGREQFF. In nucleotides, the CDR3 is TGTGCCAGCAGTACGGGGGGAAGGGAGCAGTTCTTC. The chain couples TRBV27 to TRBJ2-1; 7 positions agree with TRBD2. Germline values: CDR1 MNHEY, CDR2 SMNVEV (reference sequence). Unmatched junction bases numbered 5, after V lost 5 bases and J lost 10 bases. The CDR3 has 12 amino acids.